This is a list of T cell receptor beta chains from one sample in a study of pediatric ulcerative colitis. TCRdb's copy holds only in-frame clones and misses some; the assay was immunoSEQ multiplex PCR. In the table there are 60,000 or so clones, 70% to 80% of which are singletons. The sample taken for sequencing was blood. Source of these receptors: a boy between 5 and 17 years old with moderate ulcerative colitis. Each CDR3 is given with its conserved first and last residue. Fields, in order: J gene, CDR3 length, V gene, clone size, D gene, CDR3 DNA, CDR3 protein. The D gene is left open where the match is weak. A clone size is listed for some rows: how often the clone was seen (once, few, many), or a class if it is expanded.

J: TRBJ2-7
length: 13
V: TRBV18
size: .
D: TRBD1
DNA: TGTGCCAGCTCAGCCGGGACAGGGGGCGAGCAGTACTTC
CDR3: CASSAGTGGEQYF

J: TRBJ2-2
length: 18
V: TRBV5-1
size: .
D: .
DNA: TGCGCCAGCAGCCAACTATCACGACAGGGCCCGAACACCGGGGGGCTGTTTTTT
CDR3: CASSQLSRQGPNTGGLFF

J: TRBJ2-3
length: 16
V: TRBV5-4
size: .
D: .
DNA: TGTGCCAGCAGTCCGGGGACTCTAGGTAGTGTAGATACGCAGTATTTT
CDR3: CASSPGTLGSVDTQYF

J: TRBJ1-2
length: 15
V: TRBV7-3
size: .
D: .
DNA: TGTGCCAGCAGCTTAGAGCGGGGGCAAAGAGATGGCTACACCTTC
CDR3: CASSLERGQRDGYTF

J: TRBJ1-2
length: 16
V: TRBV18
size: .
D: TRBD1
DNA: TGTGCCAGCTCACCAGTGGGACAGGGGAATAGCTATGGCTACACCTTC
CDR3: CASSPVGQGNSYGYTF

J: TRBJ1-1
length: 13
V: TRBV18
size: .
D: .
DNA: TGTGCCAGCTCTCTTGGAGAGAACACTGAAGCTTTCTTT
CDR3: CASSLGENTEAFF

J: TRBJ2-2
length: 16
V: TRBV5-1
size: .
D: .
DNA: TGCGCCAGCAGCCCGATCGACACCTTGAACACCGGGGAGCTGTTTTTT
CDR3: CASSPIDTLNTGELFF

J: TRBJ2-7
length: 12
V: TRBV29-1
size: .
D: .
DNA: TGCAGCGTTCTAGGACCAGCCTACGAGCAGTACTTC
CDR3: CSVLGPAYEQYF

J: TRBJ2-3
length: 15
V: TRBV7-3
size: .
D: .
DNA: TGTGCCAGCAGCTTAACGGGGCAGGTGGGGGATACGCAGTATTTT
CDR3: CASSLTGQVGDTQYF

J: TRBJ2-1
length: 15
V: TRBV30
size: .
D: TRBD2
DNA: TGTGCCTGGAGTTTCCTAGCGGGAGCCCTCAATGAGCAGTTCTTC
CDR3: CAWSFLAGALNEQFF

J: TRBJ2-7
length: 13
V: TRBV29-1
size: .
D: .
DNA: TGCAGCGTGCTTCAGGGGCTCTCCTACGAGCAGTACTTC
CDR3: CSVLQGLSYEQYF

J: TRBJ1-1
length: 13
V: TRBV7-7
size: .
D: .
DNA: TGTGCCAGCAGCTTAGCTCGGGGGACCGAAGCTTTCTTT
CDR3: CASSLARGTEAFF

J: TRBJ1-5
length: 13
V: TRBV28
size: .
D: .
DNA: TGTGCCAGCAGTTTATTGGGGGATCAGCCCCAGCATTTT
CDR3: CASSLLGDQPQHF

J: TRBJ2-2
length: 15
V: TRBV6-1
size: .
D: TRBD1
DNA: TGTGCCAGCAGTCCAACGACAGGGGCCACCGGGGAGCTGTTTTTT
CDR3: CASSPTTGATGELFF

J: TRBJ2-7
length: 13
V: TRBV10-3
size: few
D: TRBD1
DNA: TGTGCCATCAAGGGGGCGGCAGACTACGAGCAGTACTTC
CDR3: CAIKGAADYEQYF

J: TRBJ1-6
length: 15
V: TRBV10-2
size: .
D: .
DNA: TGCGCCAGCAGTGAGAGGGCCTCCTATAATTCACCCCTCCACTTT
CDR3: CASSERASYNSPLHF

J: TRBJ1-2
length: 15
V: TRBV6-5
size: .
D: TRBD1
DNA: TGTGCCAGCAGCAATCCGGGACAGGGGTGGAATGGCTACACCTTC
CDR3: CASSNPGQGWNGYTF

J: TRBJ2-3
length: 13
V: TRBV19
size: few
D: TRBD1
DNA: TGTGCCAGTAATGCACAGGGGGGAGATACGCAGTATTTT
CDR3: CASNAQGGDTQYF

J: TRBJ1-6
length: 13
V: TRBV25-1
size: .
D: .
DNA: TGTGCCAGCAGTGACCCCCCGGGTCGGCCCCTCCACTTT
CDR3: CASSDPPGRPLHF

J: TRBJ1-1
length: 16
V: TRBV5-8
size: .
D: TRBD1
DNA: TGTGCCAGCAGCCTGGACAGGAATAGAGGTGTGACTGAAGCTTTCTTT
CDR3: CASSLDRNRGVTEAFF

J: TRBJ2-5
length: 14
V: TRBV7-2
size: .
D: .
DNA: TGTGCCAGCAGCTTAGTGGTCAGAAAAGAGACCCAGTACTTC
CDR3: CASSLVVRKETQYF

J: TRBJ2-1
length: 16
V: TRBV11-3
size: .
D: .
DNA: TGTGCCAGCAGCTTAGTAACGGGCCTAGGGGGGGATGAGCAGTTCTTC
CDR3: CASSLVTGLGGDEQFF

J: TRBJ1-1
length: 12
V: TRBV19
size: .
D: .
DNA: TGTGCCAGTAGCCCAGGGAACACTGAAGCTTTCTTT
CDR3: CASSPGNTEAFF

J: TRBJ2-3
length: 15
V: TRBV29-1
size: .
D: TRBD1
DNA: TGCAGCGCTGAAACTGACAGGGGGCGCGCAGATACGCAGTATTTT
CDR3: CSAETDRGRADTQYF

J: TRBJ2-7
length: 16
V: TRBV9
size: once
D: .
DNA: TGTGCCAGCAGCATAAGCCCGACTCCGAGCTCCTACGAGCAGTACTTC
CDR3: CASSISPTPSSYEQYF

J: TRBJ2-7
length: 14
V: TRBV11-2
size: .
D: .
DNA: TGTGCCAGCAGCTTAGGGGGTAGCACGGGGGAGCAGTACTTC
CDR3: CASSLGGSTGEQYF

J: TRBJ2-1
length: 15
V: TRBV7-8
size: .
D: TRBD2
DNA: TGTGCCAGCAGCCGAGGGACTAACTCCTACAATGAGCAGTTCTTC
CDR3: CASSRGTNSYNEQFF

J: TRBJ2-7
length: 15
V: TRBV27
size: few
D: TRBD1
DNA: TGTGCCAGCAGTTTAATTGGGACAGACTCCTACGAGCAGTACTTC
CDR3: CASSLIGTDSYEQYF

J: TRBJ2-7
length: 15
V: TRBV30
size: .
D: .
DNA: TGTGCCTGGAGTGGAGGGCGGTCCGAGAGATACGAGCAGTACTTC
CDR3: CAWSGGRSERYEQYF

J: TRBJ2-7
length: 14
V: TRBV30
size: .
D: .
DNA: TGTGCCTGGAGCGAAAGACCACACTCCTACGAGCAGTACTTC
CDR3: CAWSERPHSYEQYF

J: TRBJ1-1
length: 12
V: TRBV4-2
size: .
D: .
DNA: TGTGCCAGCAGCCCTAGGGACGGTGAAGCTTTCTTT
CDR3: CASSPRDGEAFF

J: TRBJ1-2
length: 12
V: TRBV7-2
size: .
D: .
DNA: TGTGCCAGCAGCTTTCGAAACTATGGCTACACCTTC
CDR3: CASSFRNYGYTF

J: TRBJ2-5
length: 14
V: TRBV19
size: .
D: .
DNA: TGTGCCAGTAGCCAGGGGGGGTCTAAAGAGACCCAGTACTTC
CDR3: CASSQGGSKETQYF

J: TRBJ2-1
length: 15
V: TRBV5-4
size: .
D: .
DNA: TGTGCCAGCAGCTTAAGAAGACAGTTCTACAATGAGCAGTTCTTC
CDR3: CASSLRRQFYNEQFF

J: TRBJ2-7
length: 15
V: TRBV2
size: .
D: TRBD1
DNA: TGTGCCAGCAGTGAAAAAAGGGGGCGCGTTTACGAGCAGTACTTC
CDR3: CASSEKRGRVYEQYF

J: TRBJ2-5
length: 14
V: TRBV9
size: .
D: TRBD1
DNA: TGTGCCAGCAGCGGCTCAGGGGGTCTGGAGACCCAGTACTTC
CDR3: CASSGSGGLETQYF

J: TRBJ1-1
length: 15
V: TRBV6-5
size: .
D: .
DNA: TGTGCCAGCAGTTACCTCCCGGAGGGAAACACTGAAGCTTTCTTT
CDR3: CASSYLPEGNTEAFF

J: TRBJ1-1
length: 14
V: TRBV7-8
size: .
D: .
DNA: TGTGCCAGCAACCTTAATAGTTATAACACTGAAGCTTTCTTT
CDR3: CASNLNSYNTEAFF

J: TRBJ2-7
length: 13
V: TRBV27
size: .
D: .
DNA: TGTGCCAGCAGACCCGGACGGCCTTACGAGCAGTACTTC
CDR3: CASRPGRPYEQYF

J: TRBJ1-1
length: 15
V: TRBV2
size: .
D: .
DNA: TGTGCCAGCAGTCGGAGACAGTCCTCGAACACTGAAGCTTTCTTT
CDR3: CASSRRQSSNTEAFF

J: TRBJ1-2
length: 13
V: TRBV5-6
size: .
D: TRBD1
DNA: TGTGCCAGCAGGAACCGACAGGGGGTGGGCTACACCTTC
CDR3: CASRNRQGVGYTF

J: TRBJ2-1
length: 12
V: TRBV7-9
size: .
D: .
DNA: TGTGCCAGCAGCTCCGTCGACAATGAGCAGTTCTTC
CDR3: CASSSVDNEQFF

J: TRBJ1-1
length: 16
V: TRBV4-1
size: .
D: .
DNA: TGCGCCAGCAGCCAAGATCCGGGCAGGGAGGGCACTGAAGCTTTCTTT
CDR3: CASSQDPGREGTEAFF

J: TRBJ2-7
length: 16
V: TRBV4-1
size: .
D: .
DNA: TGCGCCAGCAGCCAAGCCCGGGCCGTACGTCCCTACGAGCAGTACTTC
CDR3: CASSQARAVRPYEQYF

J: TRBJ2-3
length: 15
V: TRBV5-1
size: .
D: .
DNA: TGCGCCAGCAGCTCCCCCACGGGAGTTATAGATACGCAGTATTTT
CDR3: CASSSPTGVIDTQYF